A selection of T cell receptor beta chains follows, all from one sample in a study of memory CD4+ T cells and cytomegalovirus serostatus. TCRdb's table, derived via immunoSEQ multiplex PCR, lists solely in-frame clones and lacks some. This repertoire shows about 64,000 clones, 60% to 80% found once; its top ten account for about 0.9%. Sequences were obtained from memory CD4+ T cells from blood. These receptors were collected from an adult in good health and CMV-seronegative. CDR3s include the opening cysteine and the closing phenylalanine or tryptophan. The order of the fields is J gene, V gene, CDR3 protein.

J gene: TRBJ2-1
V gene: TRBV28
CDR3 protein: CASSRTSGSIDNEQFF

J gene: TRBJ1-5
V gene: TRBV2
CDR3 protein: CASRTGTANQPQHF

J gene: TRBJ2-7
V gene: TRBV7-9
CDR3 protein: CASSRRGTGGPRVYEQYF

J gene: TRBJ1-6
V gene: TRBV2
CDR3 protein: CASRDSPNSPLHF

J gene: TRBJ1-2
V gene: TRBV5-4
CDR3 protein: CASSFGLGENGYTF

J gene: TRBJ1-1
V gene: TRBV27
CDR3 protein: CASSSLSGLNTEAFF

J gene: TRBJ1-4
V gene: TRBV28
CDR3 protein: CASSLLEGQGRRKLFF

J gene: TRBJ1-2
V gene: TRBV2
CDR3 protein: CASSPRTGGSLYGYTF

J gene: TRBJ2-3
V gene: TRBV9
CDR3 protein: CASSVTSGGALGDTQYF

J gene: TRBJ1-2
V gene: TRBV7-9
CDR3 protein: CASSLRQGERDYGYTF

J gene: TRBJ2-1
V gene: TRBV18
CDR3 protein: CASSRGTSGRDEQFF

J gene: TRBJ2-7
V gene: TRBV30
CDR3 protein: CAWRDRPYEQYF

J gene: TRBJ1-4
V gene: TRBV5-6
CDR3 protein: CASSLRQGAIIEKLFF

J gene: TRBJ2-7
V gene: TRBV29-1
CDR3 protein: CSVESGQTPEQYF

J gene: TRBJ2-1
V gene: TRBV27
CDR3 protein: CASSLSEGLAGGPPSEQFF

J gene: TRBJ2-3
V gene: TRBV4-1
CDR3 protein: CASSQDRRQGRTDTQYF

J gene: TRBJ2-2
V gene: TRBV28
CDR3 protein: CASRTGWTGELFF

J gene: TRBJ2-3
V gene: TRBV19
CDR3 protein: CASSIGGRADTQYF

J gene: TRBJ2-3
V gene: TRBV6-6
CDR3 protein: CASSYSGTGNTDTQYF

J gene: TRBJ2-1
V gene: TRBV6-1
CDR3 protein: CASSRTSGNEQFF

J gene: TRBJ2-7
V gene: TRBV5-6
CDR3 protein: CASSLAGTPPYEQYF

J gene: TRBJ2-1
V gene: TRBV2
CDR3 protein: CATKERTSGRGEQFF

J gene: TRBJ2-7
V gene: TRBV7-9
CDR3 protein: CASSLSRESEQYF

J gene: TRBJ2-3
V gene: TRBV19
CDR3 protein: CASSPTGSRTDTQYF

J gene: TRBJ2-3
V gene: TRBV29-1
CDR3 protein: CSVGLGTDTQYF

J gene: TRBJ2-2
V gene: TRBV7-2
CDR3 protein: CASNLQFTGELFF

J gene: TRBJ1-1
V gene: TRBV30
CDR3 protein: CAWSPMGQGGAFF

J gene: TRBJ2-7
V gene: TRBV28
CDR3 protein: CASTTLLGEQYF

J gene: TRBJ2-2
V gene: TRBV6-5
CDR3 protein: CASRPGTSGTGELFF

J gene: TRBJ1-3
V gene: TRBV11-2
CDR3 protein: CASSFTGPNSGNTIYF

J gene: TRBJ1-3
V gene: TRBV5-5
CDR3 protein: CASSLTVPSLGNTIYF

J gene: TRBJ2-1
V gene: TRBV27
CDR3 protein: CASTLVSGTSYNEQFF

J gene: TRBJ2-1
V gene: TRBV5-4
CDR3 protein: CASSLPGQNYNEQFF

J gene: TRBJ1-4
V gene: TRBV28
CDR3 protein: CASRLGSLDEKLFF

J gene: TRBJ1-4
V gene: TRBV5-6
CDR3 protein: CASSYRQGGEKLFF

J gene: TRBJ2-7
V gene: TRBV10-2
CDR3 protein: CASSESDGQYF

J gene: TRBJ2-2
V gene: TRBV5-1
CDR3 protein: CASSSLEGGDTGELFF

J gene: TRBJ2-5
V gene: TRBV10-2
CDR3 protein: CASTEDWSPGTQYF

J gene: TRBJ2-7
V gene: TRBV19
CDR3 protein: CASSIASGRNYEQYF

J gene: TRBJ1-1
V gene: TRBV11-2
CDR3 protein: CASSFTGPSGGAFF

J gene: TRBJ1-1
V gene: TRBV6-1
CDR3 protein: CASSEASALNTEAFF

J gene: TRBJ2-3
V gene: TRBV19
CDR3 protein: CASSKPTGADTQYF

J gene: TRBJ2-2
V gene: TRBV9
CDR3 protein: CASSVSRVAGLLDTGELFF

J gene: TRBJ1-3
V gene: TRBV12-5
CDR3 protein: CASGSPFGALSSGNTIYF

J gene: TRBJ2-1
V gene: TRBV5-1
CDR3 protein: CASSLEGLAVTGEQFF

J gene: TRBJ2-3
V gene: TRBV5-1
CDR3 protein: CASSLAGGRADTQYF

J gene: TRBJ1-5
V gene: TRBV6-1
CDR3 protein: CASSVMDRAYSNQPQHF

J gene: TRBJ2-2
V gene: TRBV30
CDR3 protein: CAWSRTAWTGELFF

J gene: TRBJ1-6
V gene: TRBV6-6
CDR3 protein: CASSQSNSPLHF

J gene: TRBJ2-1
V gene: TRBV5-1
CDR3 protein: CASRSTTNTYNEQFF

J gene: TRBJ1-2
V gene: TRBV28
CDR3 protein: CASSLDLFYGYTF

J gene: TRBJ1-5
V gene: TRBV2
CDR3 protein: CASSDSLGVGNQPQHF

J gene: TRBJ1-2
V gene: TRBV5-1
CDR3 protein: CASSQGFRGDYGYTF

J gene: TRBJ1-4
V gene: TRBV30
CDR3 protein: CAWRSRDRGREKLFF